The 17 T cell receptor beta chains in this list originate from one sample, sequenced in a study of cytomegalovirus exposure and HLA in healthy donors. Both 60 Vbeta primers and 13 Jbeta primers went into the PCR. The repertoire was sequenced with immunoSEQ multiplex PCR; TCRdb's copy has only in-frame clones and lacks some. The sample's table shows approximately 150,000 clones. Sequencing was carried out using PBMCs. These receptors were obtained from a woman aged 45-65 years in good health and CMV-seronegative.

V gene TRBV28 combines with J gene TRBJ1-3, with D unclear. Looked up from germline, CDR1 is MDHEN and CDR2 is SYDVKM. Trimming took 5 bases from V and 5 from J, leaving 19 bases between them. This CDR3 region has 16 residues. CDR3 protein: CASSLIGGGPRNTIYF. The CDR3 nucleotides read TGTGCCAGCAGTCTCATTGGCGGAGGGCCTAGAAACACCATATATTTT.

V is TRBV4-3 and J is TRBJ2-5; D is perhaps TRBD2 (7 bases). The CDR3 length is 17 residues. The germline V and J ends were trimmed by 1 base and 3 bases, with 18 bases remaining between them. CDR1 is LGHNA, CDR2 YSLEER, per germline. CDR3 DNA sequence: TGCGCCAGCAGCCAAGTCTTAACGGACAGCGGGAAAGAGACCCAGTACTTC. As protein: CASSQVLTDSGKETQYF.

CDR3 nucleotide sequence: TGTGCCAGCAGTGAAATGAGAGGGGGCGGTGGCTACACCTTC. The encoded protein is CASSEMRGGGGYTF. The genes are TRBV25-1 and TRBJ1-2; 7 bases match TRBD1. Unmatched junction bases numbered 7, after V lost 2 bases and J lost 7 bases. The CDR3 runs 14 residues. Germline CDR1 reads MGHDK; CDR2 reads SYGVNS.

The chain links TRBV2 to TRBJ2-2; tentative D call: TRBD2 (5 bases). With 4 bases removed from V and 4 bases from J, the gap between germline ends came to 10 bases. The CDR3 sequence is 14 residues long. CDR1 is SNHLY and CDR2 is FYNNEI in the germline V gene. CDR3: CASSVTTLTGELFF. For the CDR3, the DNA is TGTGCCAGCAGTGTGACTACCCTCACCGGGGAGCTGTTTTTT.

The rearrangement uses TRBV4-2 and TRBJ2-1; TRBD2 agrees at 14 bases. This CDR3 has 16 amino acids. Germline assignment: CDR1 LGHNA and CDR2 YNFKEQ. V shed 0 bases and J 8 bases; nucleotides not matched to a gene: 3. CDR3 sequence (DNA): TGTGCCAGCAGCCAAGATTGGACTAGCGGGGGGTATGAGCAGTTCTTC. Translated, it gives CASSQDWTSGGYEQFF.

The chain employs TRBV4-1 and TRBJ2-2; D is ambiguous. This CDR3 comprises 13 residues. The germline V and J ends were trimmed by 1 base and 7 bases, with 7 bases remaining between them. The germline CDR1 and CDR2 sequences are MGHRA and YSYEKL. The DNA for the CDR3 is TGCGCCAGCAGCCAAGTCAGACTCGGGGAGCTGTTTTTT. Amino acids: CASSQVRLGELFF.

V and J are TRBV30 and TRBJ2-5; D is perhaps TRBD2 (7 bases). From germline, CDR1 is GTSNPN and CDR2 SVGIG (reference sequence). This CDR3 has 13 residues. Trimming pared 5 bases from V and 4 bases from J, leaving 14 bases between. CDR3 residues: CAWGGGGTETQYF. CDR3 coding DNA: TGTGCCTGGGGGGGCGGGGGAACAGAGACCCAGTACTTC.

This chain links TRBV2 with TRBJ2-5, with D hard to call. The CDR3 is 12 residues long. Germline CDR1 and CDR2: SNHLY and FYNNEI. V dropped 6 bases and J dropped 5 bases, with 10 bases sitting between them. Written as DNA, the CDR3 is TGTGCCAGCAGATACCTTCGGGAGACCCAGTACTTC. This translates into CASRYLRETQYF.

The chain links TRBV6-1 to TRBJ2-7, with D possibly TRBD1 on 5 matching bases. Trimming stripped 4 bases from V and 2 bases from J, with 12 bases between. The germline V gene has CDR1 MNHNS and CDR2 SASEGT. The CDR3 is 14 amino acids. CDR3: CASSALDNAYEQYF. The CDR3 coding sequence is TGTGCCAGCAGTGCCCTGGACAACGCCTACGAGCAGTACTTC.

V and J are TRBV14 and TRBJ2-7; D is possibly TRBD2 (5 bases). The V gene lost 3 bases and the J gene lost 3 bases, with 15 bases spanning the gap. The CDR3 is 15 amino acids. Germline CDR1 reads SGHDN; CDR2 reads FVKESK. The CDR3 sequence: CASSQDWTVVYEQYF. The DNA for the CDR3 is TGTGCCAGCAGCCAGGACTGGACGGTCGTCTACGAGCAGTACTTC.

The rearrangement links TRBV5-1 to TRBJ2-1; D is unclear. CDR1 is SGHRS, CDR2 YFSETQ, per germline. V was shortened by 0 bases and J by 3 bases, with 10 bases between the two germline ends. CDR3 length equals 15 residues. The DNA of the CDR3 is TGCGCCAGCAGCTTGGCCTTGTCAGTCTACAATGAGCAGTTCTTC. This codes for CASSLALSVYNEQFF.

V gene TRBV28 combines with J gene TRBJ2-1, with 10 bases that match TRBD1. CDR3 length: 16 residues. Germline-derived CDR1 and CDR2 are MDHEN and SYDVKM. V dropped 5 bases and J dropped 4; count of bases not matched to a gene: 8. The CDR3 reads CASSPRTGGGYNEQFF. DNA for the CDR3: TGTGCCAGCAGTCCCAGGACAGGGGGAGGATACAATGAGCAGTTCTTC.

This chain uses TRBV7-8 with TRBJ1-4; no definite D call. This CDR3 is 16 amino acids long. Trimming took 1 base from V and 4 from J, leaving 13 bases between them. From germline, CDR1 is SGHVS and CDR2 FQNEAQ. The CDR3 is CASSLGGRQINEKLFF. Written as DNA, the CDR3 is TGTGCCAGCAGCTTAGGAGGGAGGCAGATTAATGAAAAACTGTTTTTT.

J is TRBJ1-2 and V is TRBV6-6, with D perhaps TRBD1 (5 bases). Trimming shortened V by 6 bases and J by 6 bases, and 14 bases separated the two germline ends. Germline loops: CDR1 MNHNY, CDR2 SVGAGI (reference sequence). The CDR3 contains 13 residues. DNA for the CDR3: TGTGCCAGCAGGCGGGGGGAGGGGAATGGCTACACCTTC. Its translation is CASRRGEGNGYTF.

This chain connects TRBV30 to TRBJ1-1; tentative D call: TRBD1 (5 bases). Looked up from germline, CDR1 is GTSNPN and CDR2 is SVGIG (reference sequence). Trimming cost V 3 bases and J 1 base, with 9 bases left between them. The CDR3 runs to 13 residues. The CDR3 DNA reads TGTGCCTGGAGCCGACAGTCGAACACTGAAGCTTTCTTT. Its translation is CAWSRQSNTEAFF.

The chain combines TRBV7-8 with TRBJ2-1; 9 bases are a match to TRBD1. The ends lost 7 bases at V and 7 bases at J; junction bases unmatched: 8. This CDR3 comprises 14 residues. Germline V lookup: CDR1 SGHVS, CDR2 FQNEAQ. The CDR3 reads CASKGTGIWNEQFF. CDR3 sequence (DNA): TGTGCCAGCAAGGGGACAGGGATCTGGAATGAGCAGTTCTTC.

V usage is TRBV6-1 and J usage is TRBJ2-2; 7 positions match TRBD1. J gave up 6 bases and V 6 bases, and 10 bases lay outside the gene matches. This CDR3 is 15 amino acids long. From germline, CDR1 is MNHNS and CDR2 SASEGT. CDR3 sequence: CASSTGDTFPGELFF. CDR3 bases: TGTGCCAGCAGCACAGGGGACACTTTTCCCGGGGAGCTGTTTTTT.